Listed below are T cell receptor beta chains from one sample, sequenced in a study of cytomegalovirus exposure and HLA in healthy donors. Sequenced by immunoSEQ multiplex PCR; TCRdb stores in-frame clones only, minus some. The repertoire includes 170,000 or so clones, about 80% of them detected once, and around 4.9% sits in the top ten. Sequencing was performed on PBMCs. These receptors came from a man aged 18 to 30 in good health and CMV-seronegative. Each CDR3 is given with its conserved first and last residue. Each record gives: clone size, J gene, D gene, V gene, CDR3 protein, CDR3 DNA. D genes are given only for firm matches. Size is omitted from some rows. Given values are once, few, many or a class for expanded clones.

>once|TRBJ2-7|NA|TRBV20-1
CSVSSPEQYF
TGCAGTGTTAGCTCTCCCGAGCAGTACTTC
>few|TRBJ2-1|NA|TRBV11-3
CASSPPDTGGANEQFF
TGTGCCAGCAGCCCACCCGACACTGGAGGGGCCAATGAGCAGTTCTTC
>NA|TRBJ2-7|NA|TRBV5-8
CASRSGGDYEQYF
TGTGCCAGTAGGAGCGGAGGAGACTACGAGCAGTACTTC
>NA|TRBJ2-6|NA|TRBV27
CASRETGGANVLTF
TGTGCAAGCAGAGAGACGGGTGGGGCCAACGTCCTGACTTTC
>NA|TRBJ1-3|NA|TRBV27
CASSLSGTLGNTIYF
TGTGCCAGCAGTTTATCGGGGACTCTTGGAAACACCATATATTTT
>NA|TRBJ2-3|NA|TRBV7-9
CSSSFGLASGF
TGTTCCAGCAGCTTTGGGCTAGCTTCGGGTTTT
>NA|TRBJ2-3|NA|TRBV16
CASSQFSQGSDTQYF
TGTGCCAGCAGCCAATTCAGTCAGGGATCAGATACGCAGTATTTT
>NA|TRBJ2-7|NA|TRBV14
CASSQFRERSYEQYF
TGTGCCAGCAGCCAATTCCGGGAGAGGTCCTACGAGCAGTACTTC
>NA|TRBJ2-7|NA|TRBV11-3
CASSRGGGLEQYF
TGTGCCAGCAGCCGAGGGGGGGGTCTTGAGCAGTACTTC
>NA|TRBJ1-6|NA|TRBV7-9
CASGLDGELHF
TGTGCCAGCGGCTTAGATGGAGAACTCCACTTT
>NA|TRBJ2-7|NA|TRBV7-8
CASSLAGGFSIYEQYF
TGTGCCAGCAGCTTAGCCGGCGGGTTTTCCATCTACGAGCAGTACTTC
>NA|TRBJ2-7|TRBD2|TRBV7-2
CASSTTSGVFEQYF
TGTGCCAGCAGCACCACTAGCGGGGTGTTCGAGCAGTACTTC
>NA|TRBJ2-2|TRBD1|TRBV2
CASSAAGGEAGELFF
TGTGCCAGCAGTGCGGCAGGGGGCGAGGCCGGGGAGCTGTTTTTT
>NA|TRBJ2-1|NA|TRBV5-1
CASSSPGVSYNEQFF
TGCGCCAGCAGCTCGCCAGGGGTGTCCTACAATGAGCAGTTCTTC